Sequencing of this T cell receptor (beta chain) was carried out in a study of a mutant IDH1 vaccine in newly diagnosed glioma. Study-level background: Initiation of the vaccine course occurred 4-6 weeks after radiotherapy alone, or alongside temozolomide cycles.

As for time point: week 47, end of study. It was 300 ug of mutant IDH1 20-mer peptide that made up each vaccine dose, given with topical imiquimod. For this clone: The target antigen is unknown.

Sequencing used immunoSEQ multiplex PCR; TCRdb keeps in-frame clones, though not all of them. The sample consists of under 30,000 clones, approximately 84% of them appearing once. CDR3 size: 16 residues. The V and J ends lost 3 bases and 3 bases, in that order; junction bases with no gene match: 5. Looked up from germline, CDR1 is SGHRS and CDR2 is YFSETQ. This chain connects TRBV5-1 to TRBJ1-4, with 10 bases aligning to TRBD1. Here the sequenced sample was PBMCs, taken from a glioma patient whose treatment included an IDH1 peptide vaccine. The receptor was derived from a middle-aged man with glioma. The CDR3 region has the DNA TGCGCCAGCAGCTCCGACAGGGGGCTTCCTAATGAAAAACTGTTTTTT. This translates into CASSSDRGLPNEKLFF. The whole variable domain, remainder taken from reference TRBV5-1 and TRBJ1-4, is KAGVTQTPRYLIKTRGQQVTLSCSPISGHRSVSWYQQTPGQGLQFLFEYFSETQRNKGNFPGRFSGRQFSNSRSEMNVSTLELGDSALYLCASSSDRGLPNEKLFFGSGTQLSVL.